This T cell receptor (beta chain) is from a study of vaccination and CD4 T cells after COVID-19. About the research overall: Roughly 10 convalescent patients had mild and one had severe PCR-confirmed SARS-CoV-2 disease. Between diagnosis and the drawing of post-COVID samples lay a median roughly 91 days (range 35 to 161). Every participant had a vaccine, which was either BNT162b2 or mRNA-1273, given in two doses.

The treatment was: roughly nine-day PBMC culture with coronavirus spike peptide pools or control peptides (ViraFEST assay). Worth noting for this clonotype: Its antigen is unknown.

Germline V gives CDR1 SGHNT, CDR2 YYREEE (reference sequence). Trimming removed 4 bases from V and 10 bases from J, with 24 bases in between. The CDR3 spans 16 residues. The study, taken as a whole, reports: Vaccine-specific clones in convalescent patients were spike mono-reactive in 304 of 307 cases.

The study sequenced cultured CD4+ T cell DNA using the Oncomine TCR Beta short-read assay. From the PCR reads, TCRdb called clonotypes with MiXCR, one entry per CDR3 protein. Of about 16,000 distinct CDR3 sequences listed, about 53% were seen once; the top ten hold roughly 3.5%. This clonotype originated in a human donor who had recovered from COVID-19. The sequencing used CD4+ T cells from blood, cultured in vitro, collected before SARS-CoV-2 vaccination. The chain carries TRBV5-4 and TRBJ2-1; D may be TRBD2 (7 bases). CDR3 bases: TGTGCCAGCAGCCCAGGGGCAAGCGGGGCTACAAAAGAGCAGTTCTTC. Translating it yields CASSPGASGATKEQFF.